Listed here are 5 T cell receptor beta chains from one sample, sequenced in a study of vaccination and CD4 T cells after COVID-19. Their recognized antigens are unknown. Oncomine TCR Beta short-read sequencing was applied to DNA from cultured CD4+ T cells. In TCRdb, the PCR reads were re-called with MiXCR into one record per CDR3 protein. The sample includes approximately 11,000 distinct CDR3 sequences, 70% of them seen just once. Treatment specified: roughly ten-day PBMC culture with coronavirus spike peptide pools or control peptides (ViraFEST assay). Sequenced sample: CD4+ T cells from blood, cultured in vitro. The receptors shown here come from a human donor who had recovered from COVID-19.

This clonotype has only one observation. For the CDR3, the DNA is TGTGCCACCAGTGATGACCGACAGCCCCAGCATTTT. Encoded protein: CATSDDRQPQHF. V is TRBV24-1 and J is TRBJ1-5, with D unresolved. Germline V CDR1 and CDR2: KGHDR, SFDVKD. Trimming shortened V by 3 bases and J by 7 bases, and 6 bases separated the two germline ends. The CDR3 sequence is 12 residues long.

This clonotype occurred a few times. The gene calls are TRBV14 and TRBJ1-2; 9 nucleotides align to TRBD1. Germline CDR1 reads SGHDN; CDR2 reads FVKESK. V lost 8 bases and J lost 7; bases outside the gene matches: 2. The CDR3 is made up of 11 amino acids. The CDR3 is CASGTGPGYTF. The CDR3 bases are TGTGCCAGCGGGACAGGGCCTGGCTACACCTTC.

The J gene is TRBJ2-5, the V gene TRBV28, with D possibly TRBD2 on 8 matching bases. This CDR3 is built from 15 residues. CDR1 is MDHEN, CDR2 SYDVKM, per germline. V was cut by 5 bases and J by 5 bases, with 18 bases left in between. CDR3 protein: CASSIGRGQSETQYF. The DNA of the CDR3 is TGTGCCAGCAGTATCGGGAGGGGGCAATCGGAGACCCAGTACTTC.

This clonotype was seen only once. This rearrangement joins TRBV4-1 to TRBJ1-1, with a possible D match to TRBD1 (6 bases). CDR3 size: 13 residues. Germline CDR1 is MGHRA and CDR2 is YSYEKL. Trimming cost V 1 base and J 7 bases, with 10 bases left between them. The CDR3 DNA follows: TGCGCCAGCAGCCAAGGGGGGGGCAGTGAAGCTTTCTTT. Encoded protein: CASSQGGGSEAFF.

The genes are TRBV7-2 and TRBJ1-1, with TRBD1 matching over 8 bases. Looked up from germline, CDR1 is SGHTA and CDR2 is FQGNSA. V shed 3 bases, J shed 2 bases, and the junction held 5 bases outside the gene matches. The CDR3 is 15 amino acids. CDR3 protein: CASSFRTGTNTEAFF. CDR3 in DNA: TGTGCCAGCAGCTTCCGGACAGGGACCAACACTGAAGCTTTCTTT.